This passage covers 16 T cell receptor beta chains from one sample sequenced in a study of shared clonotypes between healthy human individuals. Assay used: immunoSEQ multiplex PCR; TCRdb lists only in-frame clones, some missing. The data hold 110,000 or so clones, with around 73% observed a single time. Specimen: memory CD8+ T cells sorted from blood. Documented subset: CD45RO+ cells pooled with CCR7-negative TemRA cells. These TCRs come from a woman in her twenties or thirties in good health.

The genes are TRBV7-6 and TRBJ1-1; D unclear. The CDR3 runs to 14 residues. Per the germline V gene, CDR1 is SGHVS and CDR2 is FNYEAQ. The V and J ends lost 1 base and 0 bases respectively, with 6 bases between them. Here the CDR3 reads CASSLGPMNTEAFF. For the CDR3, the DNA is TGTGCCAGCAGCTTAGGTCCAATGAACACTGAAGCTTTCTTT.

The V and J genes are TRBV5-4 and TRBJ2-3, with a possible D match to TRBD1 (6 bases). Germline V gene sequence: CDR1 SGHNT, CDR2 YYREEE (reference sequence). Trimming took off 3 bases at V and 6 bases at J, with 11 bases between the two ends. There are 13 residues in the CDR3. The CDR3 DNA reads TGTGCCAGCAGCTCCAGGGGCGGTGATACGCAGTATTTT. This sequence encodes CASSSRGGDTQYF.

V is TRBV19 and J is TRBJ2-1; weak D call: TRBD1 (5 bases). The CDR3 runs 16 residues. V gave up 1 base and J gave up 3 bases, with 13 bases separating them. The V gene's germline CDR1 is LNHDA and CDR2 SQIVND (reference sequence). The CDR3 here is CASSIGQGRYYNEQFF. The CDR3 DNA is TGTGCCAGTAGTATAGGGCAGGGAAGGTACTACAATGAGCAGTTCTTC.

The V gene is TRBV7-9, the J gene TRBJ2-7; 8 positions agree with TRBD1. Germline values: CDR1 SEHNR, CDR2 FQNEAQ (reference sequence). V dropped 8 bases and J dropped 7; count of bases not matched to a gene: 10. This CDR3 region has 13 residues. The CDR3 DNA follows: TGTGCCAGCGGGACAGGTCAGAGTTGGGAGCAGTACTTC. Amino acids: CASGTGQSWEQYF.

This clone was observed once. V usage is TRBV25-1 and J usage is TRBJ2-3, with a weak D call TRBD1 (5 bases). The CDR3 sequence is 14 residues long. V was shortened by 3 bases and J by 3 bases, with 10 bases between the two germline ends. From germline, CDR1 is MGHDK and CDR2 SYGVNS. Written as DNA, the CDR3 is TGTGCCAGCAGTGAGGGGCTAACGACAGATACGCAGTATTTT. As protein: CASSEGLTTDTQYF. The variable domain in full, completed from reference TRBV25-1 and TRBJ2-3, reads EADIYQTPRYLVIGTGKKITLECSQTMGHDKMYWYQQDPGMELHLIHYSYGVNSTEKGDLSSESTVSRIRTEHFPLTLESARPSHTSQYLCASSEGLTTDTQYFGPGTRLTVL.

V gene TRBV5-4 combines with J gene TRBJ1-3; tentative D call: TRBD1 (5 bases). Germline values: CDR1 SGHNT, CDR2 YYREEE (reference sequence). The CDR3 consists of 14 residues. V gave up 0 bases and J gave up 7 bases, with 11 bases separating them. The CDR3 protein is CASSLGQGWNTIYF. Written as DNA, the CDR3 is TGTGCCAGCAGCTTGGGGCAGGGATGGAACACCATATATTTT.

By sample fraction, this clone is medium-sized (0.01 to 0.1%). The rearrangement joins TRBV7-6 to TRBJ2-7; 7 positions agree with TRBD2. Unmatched junction bases numbered 13, after V lost 2 bases and J lost 6 bases. Germline V CDR1 and CDR2: SGHVS, FNYEAQ. This CDR3 is 16 amino acids long. In DNA form, the CDR3 reads TGTGCCAGCAGCTTACTTGCGGGAGTAGGGGTGGGCGAGCAGTACTTC. It translates to CASSLLAGVGVGEQYF.

This clone has at least ten counts. This chain links TRBV7-2 with TRBJ1-5; D is perhaps TRBD1 (5 bases). CDR1 and CDR2 from the germline V gene are SGHTA and FQGNSA. V lost 2 bases and J lost 7, with 15 bases in between. The length of the CDR3 is 15 residues. The CDR3 spells CASSLLSGLGQPQHF. CDR3 coding DNA: TGTGCCAGCAGCTTATTGTCGGGACTGGGCCAGCCCCAGCATTTT.

This rearrangement joins TRBV4-2 to TRBJ1-2; D is unclear. Trimming removed 4 bases from V and 6 bases from J, with 18 bases in between. The germline V gene has CDR1 LGHNA and CDR2 YNFKEQ. This CDR3 is built from 15 residues. DNA of the CDR3: TGTGCCAGCAGCCTCATAGGAGTAACTGGGCATGGCTACACCTTC. This gives the protein CASSLIGVTGHGYTF.

The chain employs TRBV27 and TRBJ2-2; D unclear. V was cut by 5 bases and J by 0 bases, with 13 bases left in between. Per the germline V gene, CDR1 is MNHEY and CDR2 is SMNVEV (reference sequence). This CDR3 has 16 residues. CDR3 in DNA: TGTGCCAGCAGTATCCAGGAGCCCCCGAACACCGGGGAGCTGTTTTTT. Protein sequence: CASSIQEPPNTGELFF.

The chain links TRBV5-3 to TRBJ2-7; D is ambiguous. TRBV5-3 is treated as an ORF (open reading frame) with a function not yet certain. V was pared by 1 base and J by 3 bases, with 14 bases between. This CDR3 comprises 15 residues. The CDR3 loop reads CARSLPPRSFYEQYF. CDR3 nucleotides: TGTGCCAGAAGCTTGCCACCACGATCCTTCTACGAGCAGTACTTC.

V is TRBV9 and J is TRBJ2-3; TRBD2 matches 9 bases. The V and J ends lost 4 bases and 2 bases, in that order; junction bases with no gene match: 2. Germline CDR1 reads SGDLS; CDR2 reads YYNGEE. This CDR3 is built from 14 residues. This chain's CDR3 is CASSLAGTTDTQYF. The DNA for the CDR3 is TGTGCCAGCAGCCTAGCGGGGACCACAGATACGCAGTATTTT.

The chain uses TRBV27 and TRBJ2-5; D remains ambiguous. The CDR3 spans 14 residues. Germline V lookup: CDR1 MNHEY, CDR2 SMNVEV (reference sequence). Trimming took 4 bases from V and 0 from J, leaving 9 bases between them. The CDR3: CASSSNPYQETQYF. For the CDR3, the DNA is TGTGCCAGCAGTTCAAACCCGTACCAAGAGACCCAGTACTTC.

This chain uses TRBV2 with TRBJ1-2; TRBD1 matches at 9 bases. The CDR3 length is 18 residues. Germline CDR1 SNHLY, CDR2 FYNNEI. Trimming cost V 5 bases and J 4 bases; bases outside gene matches: 17. CDR3 coding DNA: TGTGCCAGCAGTTCCGGGACAGGGAGCGCGGTGGTTCTCTATGGCTACACCTTC. Protein: CASSSGTGSAVVLYGYTF.

The gene calls are TRBV7-8 and TRBJ1-1; 7 positions agree with TRBD1. Trimming removed 6 bases from V and 4 bases from J; junction bases left unmatched: 11. The CDR3 runs to 15 residues. Per germline, CDR1 SGHVS and CDR2 FQNEAQ. CDR3 DNA sequence: TGTGCCAGCAGACCAATTCGACAGGGAAGCACTGAAGCTTTCTTT. This sequence encodes CASRPIRQGSTEAFF.

V gene TRBV25-1 combines with J gene TRBJ1-1, with D hard to call. The V end lost 7 bases, the J end lost 0 bases, and 15 bases lay between the germline ends. The length of the CDR3 is 15 residues. Germline V CDR1 and CDR2: MGHDK, SYGVNS. The CDR3 loop is CASTTKGLMNTEAFF. CDR3 bases: TGTGCCAGCACAACGAAGGGCTTAATGAACACTGAAGCTTTCTTT.